This TCR beta chain derives from a study of CD8 T cells in ankylosing spondylitis. Study-level results: Reported data indicate significant enrichment of disease-linked clones within matched ankylosing spondylitis synovial fluid. Reports of some motif variants in reactive arthritis synovial fluid and blood predate this one. Disease-associated clones were CD8+ and fairly uncommon in peripheral blood.

TCR beta libraries were made by quantitative 5'-RACE with molecular barcodes. TCRdb itself ran the 5' RACE reads through MiXCR, one entry per CDR3 protein. The data contain around 250,000 distinct CDR3 sequences, over 30% of them singletons. On this clonotype itself: Its antigen is unknown.

The germline gives CDR1 MNHEY, CDR2 SMNVEV (reference sequence). Unmatched junction bases numbered 8, after V lost 0 bases and J lost 13 bases. The CDR3 consists of 15 residues. The sequencing sample was made of blood, either unsorted or a sorted T cell fraction (not recorded which). The clonotype was recovered from a male donor with ankylosing spondylitis or in good health (not recorded which). The chain combines TRBV27 with TRBJ1-6; TRBD1 matches at 8 bases. The DNA of the CDR3 is TGTGCCAGCAGTTTATCCCGGACAGGGCCCTTCCCCCTCCACTTT. Translated, it gives CASSLSRTGPFPLHF.